This T cell receptor (beta chain) appears in the sequencing data of a study of cytomegalovirus exposure and HLA in healthy donors. Study outcomes and limitations: In presence/absence analyses, roughly uniform sequencing depth across donors was assumed.

PCR amplification relied on 60 Vbeta primers (plus 13 Jbeta primers). This table comes from immunoSEQ multiplex PCR, and its TCRdb copy is limited to in-frame clones, with some not included. Here the sample spans some 150,000 clones, around 10% being singletons. This clone was seen a handful of times. Its antigen is currently unknown. V was shortened by 4 bases and J by 5 bases, with 18 bases between the two germline ends. The CDR3 spans 15 residues. Germline-derived CDR1 and CDR2 are MNHEY and SVGAGI. Input material: PBMCs. This TCR derives from a male donor in good health and CMV-seronegative. This rearrangement joins TRBV6-5 to TRBJ2-7; TRBD1 might be the D (5 bases). The CDR3 loop is CASSLRGPNLDEQYF. Written as DNA, the CDR3 is TGTGCCAGCAGTTTAAGGGGCCCAAACCTAGACGAGCAGTACTTC.